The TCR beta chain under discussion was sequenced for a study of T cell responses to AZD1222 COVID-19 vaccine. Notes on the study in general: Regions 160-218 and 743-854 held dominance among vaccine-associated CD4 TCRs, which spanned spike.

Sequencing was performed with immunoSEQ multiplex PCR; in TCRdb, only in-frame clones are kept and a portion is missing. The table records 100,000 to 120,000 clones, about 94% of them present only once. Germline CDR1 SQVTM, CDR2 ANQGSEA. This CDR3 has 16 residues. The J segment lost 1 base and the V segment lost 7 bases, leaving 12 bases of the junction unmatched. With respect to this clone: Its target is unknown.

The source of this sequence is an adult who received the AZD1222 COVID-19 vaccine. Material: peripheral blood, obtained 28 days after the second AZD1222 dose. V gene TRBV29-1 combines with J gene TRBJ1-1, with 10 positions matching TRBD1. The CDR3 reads CSANPGQGFRNTEAFF. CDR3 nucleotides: TGCAGCGCTAATCCGGGACAGGGGTTTCGGAACACTGAAGCTTTCTTT.